The 28 T cell receptor beta chains listed next were all sequenced from one sample in a study of cytomegalovirus exposure and HLA in healthy donors. 13 Jbeta primers and 60 Vbeta primers were used for the PCR. Using immunoSEQ multiplex PCR, the repertoire was profiled, and TCRdb retains in-frame clones only, with some absent. The sample has roughly 120,000 clones. The specimen was PBMCs. The receptors derive from a middle-aged man in good health and CMV-seronegative.

This chain uses TRBV30 with TRBJ2-7, with 9 bases fitting TRBD2. The CDR3 is 19 residues long. Trimming took 0 bases from V and 2 from J; bases not matched to a gene: 17. CDR1 is GTSNPN, CDR2 SVGIG, per germline (reference sequence). CDR3 sequence reads: CAWSVLKREASPGTYEQYF. CDR3 coding DNA: TGTGCCTGGAGTGTACTTAAGCGGGAGGCCTCTCCCGGTACCTACGAGCAGTACTTC.

The chain joins TRBV5-6 to TRBJ1-2, with a weak D call TRBD1 (6 bases). Trimming took 6 bases from V and 6 from J, leaving 15 bases between them. CDR1 is SGHDT, CDR2 YYEEEE, per germline. CDR3 length: 13 residues. Here the CDR3 DNA reads TGTGCCAGCACCTTACAGTCAGGGGATGGCTACACCTTC. Its translation is CASTLQSGDGYTF.

The chain uses TRBV19 and TRBJ2-3; maybe TRBD2 (5 bases). Germline values: CDR1 LNHDA, CDR2 SQIVND (reference sequence). This CDR3 region has 15 residues. Deletions cut 4 bases from V and 4 bases from J, with 15 bases between. DNA for the CDR3: TGTGCCAGTAGTAGAAGCGGAGGAGAGGCAGATACGCAGTATTTT. This codes for CASSRSGGEADTQYF.

The V and J genes are TRBV10-3 and TRBJ2-3, with 11 bases aligning to TRBD2. V shed 6 bases and J 2 bases; nucleotides not matched to a gene: 10. Germline CDR1 and CDR2: ENHRY and SYGVKD. The CDR3 length is 17 residues. The CDR3 DNA follows: TGTGCCATCAGGCGGGGTAGCGGGAGGGAGAACACAGATACGCAGTATTTT. Amino acid sequence: CAIRRGSGRENTDTQYF.

The rearrangement joins TRBV9 to TRBJ1-1; the match to TRBD1 covers 10 bases. The CDR3 totals 18 residues. The V and J ends lost 1 base and 2 bases, in that order; junction bases with no gene match: 11. CDR1 SGDLS and CDR2 YYNGEE come from the germline V gene. CDR3 amino acids: CASSVLPGQGLGNTEAFF. Written as DNA, the CDR3 is TGTGCCAGCAGCGTACTTCCGGGACAGGGGTTGGGAAACACTGAAGCTTTCTTT.

The rearrangement links TRBV19 to TRBJ2-4; 8 bases are a match to TRBD2. The germline CDR1 and CDR2 sequences are LNHDA and SQIVND (reference sequence). The CDR3 totals 13 residues. The junction had 9 bases not matched to a gene; V was cut back by 9 bases and J by 8 bases. This chain's CDR3 is CASSSSGTYIQYF. In nucleotides, the CDR3 is TGTGCCAGCTCAAGTAGCGGGACCTACATTCAGTACTTC.

CDR3 bases: TGTGCCAGCAGTGAGAGGGGGTCCTACGAGCAGTACTTC. Translating gives CASSERGSYEQYF. The V call is TRBV6-1, the J call TRBJ2-7, with D tentatively TRBD1 (6 bases). V shed 3 bases and J shed 1 base, with 7 bases lying between them. This CDR3 is 13 amino acids long. The germline CDR1 and CDR2 sequences are MNHNS and SASEGT.

This chain joins TRBV6-5 and TRBJ2-1; D not resolved. Germline CDR1 and CDR2: MNHEY and SVGAGI. Trimming left V 0 bases short and J 10 bases short, with 19 bases between. The length of the CDR3 is 16 residues. The CDR3 region has the DNA TGTGCCAGCAGTTACTCGATTCTCCTCTCCAGATGGGAGCAGTTCTTC. The encoded protein is CASSYSILLSRWEQFF.

V gene TRBV6-5 combines with J gene TRBJ2-3; the D is unclear. V was clipped by 2 bases and J by 4 bases, with 13 bases between them. CDR3 size: 15 residues. Germline values: CDR1 MNHEY, CDR2 SVGAGI. The CDR3 region has the DNA TGTGCCAGCAGTTACCTTGGGCCTCCGCCAGATACGCAGTATTTT. This translates into CASSYLGPPPDTQYF.

This rearrangement joins TRBV7-8 to TRBJ2-3; 13 positions match TRBD2. The CDR3 is 16 amino acids. Germline V CDR1 and CDR2: SGHVS, FQNEAQ. V dropped 4 bases and J dropped 5; count of bases not matched to a gene: 6. Here the CDR3 reads CASSSRTSGSGDTQYF. The CDR3 nucleotides are TGTGCCAGCAGCTCCCGGACTAGCGGGAGCGGAGATACGCAGTATTTT.

This rearrangement joins TRBV28 to TRBJ2-1; TRBD2 agrees at 7 bases. Germline values: CDR1 MDHEN, CDR2 SYDVKM. The length of the CDR3 is 13 residues. Germline trimming cut 6 bases from V and 5 bases from J; bases unmatched to any gene: 4. CDR3 in amino acids: CASRDRGDNEQFF. DNA of the CDR3: TGTGCCAGCAGGGACCGGGGGGACAATGAGCAGTTCTTC.

The rearrangement links TRBV28 to TRBJ1-2; D is possibly TRBD1 (6 bases). From germline, CDR1 is MDHEN and CDR2 SYDVKM. This CDR3 contains 15 residues. With 6 bases removed from V and 4 bases from J, the gap between germline ends came to 18 bases. In DNA, the CDR3 is TGTGCCAGCAGCCTAGGGGGGGGCGTCCCCTATGGCTACACCTTC. It specifies CASSLGGGVPYGYTF.

The chain recombines TRBV9 with TRBJ2-3, with 8 bases that match TRBD1. The CDR3 consists of 15 residues. V lost 5 bases to trimming and J lost 4 bases; unmatched junction nucleotides: 9. Germline V lookup: CDR1 SGDLS, CDR2 YYNGEE. CDR3 loop: CASRTTGDGADTQYF. The CDR3 nucleotides read TGTGCCAGCAGGACGACAGGGGATGGGGCAGATACGCAGTATTTT.

The chain carries TRBV18 and TRBJ1-5; 9 nucleotides agree with TRBD1. Germline assignment: CDR1 KGHSH and CDR2 LQKENI. V lost 3 bases, J lost 6 bases, and 12 bases stayed unmatched. This CDR3 is 17 amino acids long. The CDR3 coding sequence is TGTGCCAGCTCACCGGGGTCCGGGACAGGGTGGATTCAGCCCCAGCATTTT. Protein: CASSPGSGTGWIQPQHF.

This chain links TRBV11-2 with TRBJ1-4, with D uncertain. CDR1 and CDR2 (germline): SGHAT, FQNNGV. V was shortened by 2 bases and J by 10 bases, with 8 bases between the two germline ends. This CDR3 region has 12 residues. CDR3 protein: CASSLNGVKLFF. The CDR3 coding sequence is TGTGCCAGCAGCTTAAATGGAGTAAAACTGTTTTTT. The variable domain in full, with the rest retrieved from reference TRBV11-2 and TRBJ1-4, is EAGVAQSPRYKIIEKRQSVAFWCNPISGHATLYWYQQILGQGPKLLIQFQNNGVVDDSQLPKDRFSAERLKGVDSTLKIQPAKLEDSAVYLCASSLNGVKLFFGSGTQLSVL.

The chain carries TRBV5-4 and TRBJ2-7; TRBD2 matches at 9 bases. The CDR3 runs to 17 residues. Germline V gene sequence: CDR1 SGHNT, CDR2 YYREEE (reference sequence). Trimming cost V 4 bases and J 5 bases; bases outside gene matches: 16. The CDR3 coding sequence is TGTGCCAGCAGCAGAGGGGGACATAGCGGGAGTGAGAACGAGCAGTACTTC. Its translation is CASSRGGHSGSENEQYF. The whole variable domain, filled in from reference TRBV5-4 and TRBJ2-7, reads ETGVTQSPTHLIKTRGQQVTLRCSSQSGHNTVSWYQQALGQGPQFIFQYYREEENGRGNFPPRFSGLQFPNYSSELNVNALELDDSALYLCASSRGGHSGSENEQYFGPGTRLTVT.

This chain links TRBV18 with TRBJ1-1; 7 bases are a match to TRBD1. Trimming removed 6 bases from V and 8 bases from J; junction bases left unmatched: 9. The CDR3 runs 13 residues. Per germline, CDR1 KGHSH and CDR2 LQKENI. Here the CDR3 reads CASSPGQSSEAFF. DNA of the CDR3: TGTGCCAGCTCTCCGGGACAGAGCTCCGAAGCTTTCTTT.

This chain uses TRBV13 with TRBJ2-3; D perhaps matches TRBD2 (6 bases). V was shortened by 6 bases and J by 0 bases, with 13 bases between the two germline ends. The CDR3 consists of 15 residues. CDR1 PRHDT and CDR2 FYEKMQ come from the germline V gene (reference sequence). The CDR3 reads CASRVRRESTDTQYF. In nucleotides, the CDR3 is TGTGCCAGCAGGGTGAGGCGGGAAAGCACAGATACGCAGTATTTT.

The CDR3, as DNA: TGTGCCAGCAGCCCTGCCGCGGGACAGGGTATTGGCAAAAACATTCAGTACTTC. Translated: CASSPAAGQGIGKNIQYF. The rearrangement uses TRBV7-9 and TRBJ2-4; 9 nucleotides match TRBD1. The CDR3 contains 18 residues. CDR1 SEHNR and CDR2 FQNEAQ come from the germline V gene (reference sequence). After removal of 5 bases from V and 3 bases from J, the junction contained 14 bases not matched to a gene.

The rearrangement uses TRBV7-2 and TRBJ2-3; TRBD2 aligns across 8 bases. After removal of 1 base from V and 0 bases from J, the junction contained 6 bases not matched to a gene. The germline V gene has CDR1 SGHTA and CDR2 FQGNSA. This CDR3 is 17 amino acids long. The CDR3 loop reads CASSLGRAGGSTDTQYF. The CDR3 DNA follows: TGTGCCAGCAGCTTAGGACGGGCGGGAGGCAGCACAGATACGCAGTATTTT.

The rearrangement links TRBV30 to TRBJ2-2, with D unresolved. CDR3 size: 14 residues. The V and J ends lost 5 bases and 0 bases respectively, with 10 bases between them. Per the germline V gene, CDR1 is GTSNPN and CDR2 is SVGIG (reference sequence). For the CDR3, the DNA is TGTGCCTGGCAGGTCGGTCCGAACACCGGGGAGCTGTTTTTT. This sequence encodes CAWQVGPNTGELFF.

The genes are TRBV7-2 and TRBJ1-1; D remains unclear. Germline V gene lookup returns CDR1 SGHTA and CDR2 FQGNSA. The ends were cut back, 5 bases at V and 1 base at J, with 14 bases in the middle. The CDR3 is 15 amino acids. The DNA for the CDR3 is TGTGCCAGCAGCCCGTCTAGAGGGCCGAACACTGAAGCTTTCTTT. This translates into CASSPSRGPNTEAFF.

The chain couples TRBV19 to TRBJ2-5; possibly TRBD2 for D (7 bases). Deletions cut 6 bases from V and 3 bases from J, with 17 bases between. Germline CDR1 and CDR2: LNHDA and SQIVND (reference sequence). The CDR3 covers 15 residues. The DNA of the CDR3 is TGTGCCAGTAGCGTGGGGGGGGCGCCGGAAGAGACCCAGTACTTC. Protein sequence: CASSVGGAPEETQYF.

The chain carries TRBV18 and TRBJ2-3, with D hard to call. Germline CDR1 and CDR2: KGHSH and LQKENI. The CDR3 totals 14 residues. Trimming removed 5 bases from V and 8 bases from J, with 17 bases in between. The CDR3 sequence is CASSEPAGRLTQYF. As DNA, the CDR3 is TGTGCCAGCTCAGAGCCGGCTGGGCGTCTTACGCAGTATTTT.

The rearrangement uses TRBV11-1 and TRBJ2-3; 10 bases fit TRBD2. This CDR3 is 15 amino acids long. Per the germline V gene, CDR1 is SGHAT and CDR2 is FQDESV (reference sequence). V trimming: 6 bases; J trimming: 3 bases; junction bases outside the gene matches: 6. CDR3 residues: CASRRGLAETDTQYF. DNA for the CDR3: TGTGCCAGCAGACGCGGACTAGCGGAGACAGATACGCAGTATTTT.

The rearrangement uses TRBV7-8 and TRBJ1-1; no reliable D call. The V and J ends lost 3 bases and 2 bases respectively, with 4 bases between them. Germline values: CDR1 SGHVS, CDR2 FQNEAQ. The CDR3 has 12 amino acids. CDR3 bases: TGTGCCAGCAGCTTTAGTAACACTGAAGCTTTCTTT. Translated: CASSFSNTEAFF. The variable domain in full, with the rest retrieved from reference TRBV7-8 and TRBJ1-1, is GAGVSQSPRYKVAKRGQDVALRCDPISGHVSLFWYQQALGQGPEFLTYFQNEAQLDKSGLPSDRFFAERPEGSVSTLKIQRTQQEDSAVYLCASSFSNTEAFFGQGTRLTVV.

This chain connects TRBV6-5 to TRBJ2-7, with 10 positions matching TRBD2. After removal of 6 bases from V and 4 bases from J, the junction contained 3 bases not matched to a gene. Germline values: CDR1 MNHEY, CDR2 SVGAGI. The CDR3 has 13 amino acids. The CDR3 bases are TGTGCCAGCAGAACTAGCGGGATTTACGAGCAGTACTTC. The encoded protein is CASRTSGIYEQYF.

The chain employs TRBV19 and TRBJ1-5; 8 bases agree with TRBD1. The CDR3 has 15 residues. V shed 2 bases, J shed 7 bases, and the junction held 7 bases outside the gene matches. Per the germline V gene, CDR1 is LNHDA and CDR2 is SQIVND (reference sequence). CDR3 region: CASSIPPGGRQPQHF. The CDR3, as DNA: TGTGCCAGTAGTATACCCCCAGGGGGCAGACAGCCCCAGCATTTT.